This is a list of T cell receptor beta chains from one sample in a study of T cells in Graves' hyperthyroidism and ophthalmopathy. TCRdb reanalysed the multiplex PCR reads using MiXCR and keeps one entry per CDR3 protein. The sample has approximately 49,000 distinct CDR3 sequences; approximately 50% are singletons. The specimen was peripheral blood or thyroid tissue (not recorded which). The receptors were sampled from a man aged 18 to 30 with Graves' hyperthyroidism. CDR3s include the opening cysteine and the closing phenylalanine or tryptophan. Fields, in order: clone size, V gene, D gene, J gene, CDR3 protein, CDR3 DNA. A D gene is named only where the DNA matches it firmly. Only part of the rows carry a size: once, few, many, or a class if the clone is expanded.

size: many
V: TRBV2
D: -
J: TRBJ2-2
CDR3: CASSVYVINTGELFF
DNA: TGTGCCAGCAGTGTATACGTCATAAACACCGGGGAGCTGTTTTTT

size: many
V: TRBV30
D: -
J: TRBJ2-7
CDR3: CAWVGRSGQYF
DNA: TGTGCCTGGGTGGGACGGTCCGGGCAGTACTTC

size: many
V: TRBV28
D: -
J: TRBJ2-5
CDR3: CASSLGREQETQYF
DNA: TGTGCCAGCAGTTTAGGTCGGGAGCAAGAGACCCAGTACTTC

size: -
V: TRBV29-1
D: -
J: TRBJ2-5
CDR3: CSALDREQTQYF
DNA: TGCAGCGCCTTGGACAGAGAGCAGACCCAGTACTTC

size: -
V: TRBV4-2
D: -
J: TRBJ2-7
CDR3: CASAPGGGSDEQYF
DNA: TGTGCCAGCGCACCTGGGGGCGGGAGCGACGAGCAGTACTTC

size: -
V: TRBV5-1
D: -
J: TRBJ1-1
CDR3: CAGSFVGQNTEAFF
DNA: TGCGCCGGCAGCTTTGTTGGACAGAACACTGAAGCCTTCTTT

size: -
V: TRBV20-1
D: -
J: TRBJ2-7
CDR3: CSARGGGGSHYEQYF
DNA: TGCAGTGCTAGAGGGGGTGGGGGGAGCCACTACGAGCAGTACTTC

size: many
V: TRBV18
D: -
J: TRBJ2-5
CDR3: CASSQTSGETQYF
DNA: TGTGCCAGCTCACAGACCTCGGGAGAGACCCAGTACTTC

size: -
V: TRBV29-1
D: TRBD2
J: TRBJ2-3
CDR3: CSVRPGTSGRRKGTDTQYF
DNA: TGCAGCGTGAGGCCCGGGACTAGCGGGAGGAGAAAGGGCACAGATACGCAGTATTTT

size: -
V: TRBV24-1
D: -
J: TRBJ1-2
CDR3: CATSGDTYGYTF
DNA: TGTGCCACCAGTGGGGACACTTATGGCTACACCTTC

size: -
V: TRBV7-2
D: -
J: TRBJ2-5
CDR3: CASSLGLDTKSQETQYF
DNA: TGTGCCAGCAGCTTAGGTCTGGACACCAAATCCCAAGAGACCCAGTACTTC

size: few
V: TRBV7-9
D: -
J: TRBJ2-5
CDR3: CASGLGSGNQETQYF
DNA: TGTGCCAGCGGTCTTGGCTCGGGCAACCAAGAGACCCAGTACTTC

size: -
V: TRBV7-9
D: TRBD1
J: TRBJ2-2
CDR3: CASSSQGANTGELFF
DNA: TGTGCCAGCAGCTCACAGGGGGCAAACACCGGGGAGCTGTTTTTT

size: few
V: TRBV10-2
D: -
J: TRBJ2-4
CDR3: CASSEFRTILMGKNIQYF
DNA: TGCGCCAGCAGTGAGTTCCGGACAATCTTGATGGGCAAAAACATTCAGTACTTC

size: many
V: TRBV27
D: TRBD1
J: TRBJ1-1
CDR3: CASRGTGVMNTEAFF
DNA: TGTGCCAGCCGGGGGACAGGGGTCATGAACACTGAAGCTTTCTTT

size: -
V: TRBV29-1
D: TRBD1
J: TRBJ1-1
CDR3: CSAGQGNTEAFF
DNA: TGCAGCGCCGGACAGGGGAACACTGAAGCTTTCTTT

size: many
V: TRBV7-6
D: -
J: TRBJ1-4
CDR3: CASSQQGAPNEKLFF
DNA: TGTGCCAGCAGTCAACAGGGAGCTCCAAATGAAAAACTGTTTTTT

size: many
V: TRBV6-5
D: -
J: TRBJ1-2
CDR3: CASSSSRDLQSGGGYTF
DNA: TGTGCCAGCAGTTCATCTCGGGACCTTCAGTCGGGGGGCGGCTACACCTTC

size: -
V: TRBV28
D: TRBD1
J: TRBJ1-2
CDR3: CASRNQGQGNYGYTF
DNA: TGTGCCAGCAGAAATCAGGGACAGGGGAACTATGGCTACACCTTC

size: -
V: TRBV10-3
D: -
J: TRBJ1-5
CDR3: CASTDYSNQPQHF
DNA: TGTGCCAGCACCGATTATAGCAATCAGCCCCAGCATTTT

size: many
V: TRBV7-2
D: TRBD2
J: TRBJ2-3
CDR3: CASSSGLAGSSTDTQYF
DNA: TGTGCCAGCAGCTCAGGACTAGCGGGATCTAGCACAGATACGCAGTATTTT

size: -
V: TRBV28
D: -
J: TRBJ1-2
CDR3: CASSTRVDKAHGLYGYTF
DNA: TGTGCCAGCAGCACCCGGGTCGACAAGGCCCATGGTCTCTATGGCTACACCTTC

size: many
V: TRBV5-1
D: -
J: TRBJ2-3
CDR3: CASTGSTDTQYF
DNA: TGCGCCAGCACAGGTTCCACAGATACGCAGTATTTT

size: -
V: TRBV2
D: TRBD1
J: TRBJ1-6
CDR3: CASRGGTGGSPLHF
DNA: TGTGCCAGCAGAGGAGGGACAGGGGGTTCACCCCTCCACTTT

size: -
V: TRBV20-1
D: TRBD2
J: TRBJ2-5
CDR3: CSATTSGQETQYF
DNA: TGCAGTGCTACAACTAGCGGCCAAGAGACCCAGTACTTC

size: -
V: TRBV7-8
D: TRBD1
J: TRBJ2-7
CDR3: CASSGGDRGGYEQYF
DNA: TGTGCCAGCAGTGGGGGGGACAGGGGGGGCTACGAGCAGTACTTC

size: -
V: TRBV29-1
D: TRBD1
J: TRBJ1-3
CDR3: CSVGTASGNTIYF
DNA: TGCAGCGTAGGGACAGCCTCTGGGAACACCATATATTTT

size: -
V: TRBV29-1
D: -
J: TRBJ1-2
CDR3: CSATGGNYGYTF
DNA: TGCAGCGCCACTGGGGGGAACTATGGCTACACCTTC

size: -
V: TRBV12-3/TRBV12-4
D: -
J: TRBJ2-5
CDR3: CASSLHQETQYF
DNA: TGTGCCAGCAGTCTTCACCAAGAGACCCAGTACTTC

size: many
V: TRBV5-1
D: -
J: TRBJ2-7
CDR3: CASRVGHEQYF
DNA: TGCGCCAGTCGTGTGGGGCACGAGCAGTACTTC

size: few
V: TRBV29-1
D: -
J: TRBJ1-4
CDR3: CSVMAKDFEKLFF
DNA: TGCAGCGTTATGGCCAAGGACTTTGAAAAACTGTTTTTT

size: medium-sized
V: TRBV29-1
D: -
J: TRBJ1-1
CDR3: CSVAGRKTGSEAFF
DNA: TGCAGTGTCGCGGGGAGAAAAACAGGGTCTGAAGCTTTCTTT

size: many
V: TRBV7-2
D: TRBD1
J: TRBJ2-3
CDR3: CASSPGQARDTQYF
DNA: TGTGCCAGCAGCCCGGGACAGGCGCGCGATACGCAGTATTTT

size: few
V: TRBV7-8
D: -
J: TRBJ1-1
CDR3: CASSSTVEAFF
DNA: TGTGCCAGCAGCTCGACAGTTGAAGCTTTCTTT

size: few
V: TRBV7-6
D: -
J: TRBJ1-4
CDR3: CASSSARKLFF
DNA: TGTGCCAGCAGCTCCGCCCGAAAACTGTTTTTT

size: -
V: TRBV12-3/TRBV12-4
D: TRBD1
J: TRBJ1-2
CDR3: CASNSDRAVDGYTF
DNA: TGTGCCAGCAACTCGGACAGGGCTGTCGATGGCTACACCTTC

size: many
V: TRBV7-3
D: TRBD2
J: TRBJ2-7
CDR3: CASSLTSGRAPAYEQYF
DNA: TGTGCCAGCAGCCTTACTAGCGGGAGGGCCCCTGCATACGAGCAGTACTTC

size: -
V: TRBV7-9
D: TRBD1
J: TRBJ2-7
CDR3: CASSARQGLHYEQYF
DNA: TGTGCCAGCAGCGCAAGACAGGGTTTGCACTACGAGCAGTACTTC

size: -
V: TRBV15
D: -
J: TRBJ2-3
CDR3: CATSVFSPDTQYF
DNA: TGTGCCACTAGCGTCTTTTCCCCAGATACGCAGTATTTT

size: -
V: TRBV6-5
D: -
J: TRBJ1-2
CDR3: CASSPDWTSTGYTF
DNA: TGTGCCAGCAGCCCCGATTGGACGTCGACCGGCTACACCTTC

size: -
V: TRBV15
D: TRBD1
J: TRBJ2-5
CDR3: CATSSQGQEETQYF
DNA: TGTGCCACCAGCAGCCAGGGACAGGAAGAGACCCAGTACTTC

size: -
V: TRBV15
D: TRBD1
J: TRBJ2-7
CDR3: CATSSVESGQGYEQYF
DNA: TGTGCCACCAGCAGCGTAGAATCGGGACAGGGCTACGAGCAGTACTTC

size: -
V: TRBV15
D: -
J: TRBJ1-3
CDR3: CATSSLQGLDTIYF
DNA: TGTGCCACCAGCAGCCTGCAGGGACTGGACACCATATATTTT

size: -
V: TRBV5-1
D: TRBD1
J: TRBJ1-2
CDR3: CASSPGTDVEGYTF
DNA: TGTGCCAGCAGCCCCGGGACAGACGTTGAGGGCTACACCTTC

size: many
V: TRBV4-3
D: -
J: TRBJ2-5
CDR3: CASSQDHLGKTQYF
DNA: TGCGCCAGCAGCCAAGATCACCTAGGGAAGACCCAGTACTTC

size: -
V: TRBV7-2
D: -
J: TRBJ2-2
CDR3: CASSHVTGELFF
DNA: TGTGCCAGCAGCCATGTTACAGGGGAGCTGTTTTTT

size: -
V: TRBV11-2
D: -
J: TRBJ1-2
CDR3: CAGSTQGIRYGYTF
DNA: TGTGCCGGCAGCACTCAGGGTATCCGCTATGGCTACACCTTC

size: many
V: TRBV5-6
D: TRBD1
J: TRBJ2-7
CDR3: CASSLPWDSRIYEQYF
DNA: TGTGCCAGCAGCTTACCCTGGGACAGTAGGATTTACGAGCAGTACTTC

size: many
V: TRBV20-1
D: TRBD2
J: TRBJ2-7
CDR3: CSAKGLAVFNEQYF
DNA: TGCAGTGCCAAGGGACTAGCGGTATTTAACGAGCAGTACTTC

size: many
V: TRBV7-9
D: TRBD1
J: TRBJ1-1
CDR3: CASSLATGDTEAFF
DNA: TGTGCCAGCAGCTTAGCTACAGGGGACACTGAAGCTTTCTTT